This TCR beta chain was obtained from a study of blood T cell repertoires in COVID-19. On the study more broadly: T cells, B-cell-depleted T cells, or PBMCs supplied cDNA or gDNA.

This clone occurred once. The germline gives CDR1 MNHEY, CDR2 SVGAGI. After removal of 8 bases from V and 6 bases from J, the junction contained 5 bases not matched to a gene. This CDR3 spans 12 amino acids. As originally analysed: The authors estimated nucleated cell counts from reference gene primer amplification. The assay was immunoSEQ multiplex PCR, and TCRdb's table has in-frame clones only and misses some. D and trimming come from the DNA, and the V and J calls and clone size come from that table. The repertoire holds fewer than 150,000 clones, with about four fifths as singletons. This sequence joins TRBV6-5 and TRBJ2-3, with 7 nucleotides matching TRBD1. Sequenced: peripheral blood. The TCR sequence derives from a human donor in a cohort sampled during active COVID-19. This CDR3 is CASSSRGDTQYF. CDR3 bases: TGTGCCAGCTCGTCCAGGGGGGATACGCAGTATTTT.